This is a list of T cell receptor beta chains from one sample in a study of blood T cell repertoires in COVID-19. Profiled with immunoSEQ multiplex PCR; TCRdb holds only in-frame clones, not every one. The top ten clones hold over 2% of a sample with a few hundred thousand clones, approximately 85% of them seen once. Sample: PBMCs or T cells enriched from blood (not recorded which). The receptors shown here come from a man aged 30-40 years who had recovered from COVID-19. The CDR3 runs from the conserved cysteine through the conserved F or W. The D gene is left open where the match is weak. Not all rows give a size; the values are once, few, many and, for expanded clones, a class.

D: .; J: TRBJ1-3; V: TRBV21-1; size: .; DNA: TGTGCCAGCAGCAAAGGCCCAGGGGTGTTCGGAAACACCATATATTTT; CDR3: CASSKGPGVFGNTIYF
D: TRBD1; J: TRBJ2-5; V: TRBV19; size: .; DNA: TGTGCCAGTAGTATACAGGGGGCTATACAAGAGACCCAGTACTTC; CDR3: CASSIQGAIQETQYF
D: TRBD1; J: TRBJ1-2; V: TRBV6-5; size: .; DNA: TGTGCCAGCAGCCGACAGGGGGCGCGTCCGGACAGCTTC; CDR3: CASSRQGARPDSF
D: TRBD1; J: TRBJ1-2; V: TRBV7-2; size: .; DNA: TGTGCCAGCAGCGGCGGGACAGGGATATATGGCTACACCTTC; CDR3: CASSGGTGIYGYTF
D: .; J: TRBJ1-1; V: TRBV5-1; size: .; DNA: TGCGCCAGCAGCTTGGCATCGGGAAACACTGAAGCTTTCTTT; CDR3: CASSLASGNTEAFF
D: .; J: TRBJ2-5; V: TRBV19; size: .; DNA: TGTGCCAGTAGTAGCCTGGGGGGTGGAGAGACCCAGTACTTC; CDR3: CASSSLGGGETQYF
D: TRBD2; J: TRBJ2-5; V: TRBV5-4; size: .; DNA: TGTGCCAGCAGTTTTGATCGGGAGGGAGAGACCCAGTACTTC; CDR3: CASSFDREGETQYF
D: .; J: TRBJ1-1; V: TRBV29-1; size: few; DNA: TGCAGCGTTTCCCGGATAGGGGACACTGAAGCTTTCTTT; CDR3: CSVSRIGDTEAFF
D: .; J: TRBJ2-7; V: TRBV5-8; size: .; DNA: TGTGCCAGCAGCCCAGGGAACAGGGTCGCCTACGAGCAGTACTTC; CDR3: CASSPGNRVAYEQYF
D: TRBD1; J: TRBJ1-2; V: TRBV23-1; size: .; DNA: TGCGCCAGAGCAGGGGGCGCATTTGGCTACACCTTC; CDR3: CARAGGAFGYTF
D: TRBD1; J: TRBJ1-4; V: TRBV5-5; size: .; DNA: TGTGCCAGCAGCCGACAGGGGATCGGCGAAAAACTGTTTTTT; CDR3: CASSRQGIGEKLFF
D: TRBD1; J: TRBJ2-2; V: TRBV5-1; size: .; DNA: TGCGCCAGCAGCCCGGGACAGACCACCGGGGAGCTGTTTTTT; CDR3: CASSPGQTTGELFF
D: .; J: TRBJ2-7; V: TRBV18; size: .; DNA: TGTGCCAGCTCAACGAGCTCCTACGAGCAGTACTTC; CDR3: CASSTSSYEQYF
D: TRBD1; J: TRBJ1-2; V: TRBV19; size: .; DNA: TGTGCCAGTAGTATAGGGCGACAGGGGAACTATGGCTACACCTTC; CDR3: CASSIGRQGNYGYTF
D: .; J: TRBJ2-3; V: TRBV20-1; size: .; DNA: TGCAGTGCTACCCGGTCAGATACGCAGTATTTT; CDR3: CSATRSDTQYF
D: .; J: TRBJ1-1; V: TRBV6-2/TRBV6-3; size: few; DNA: TGTGCCAGCAGTTACAGGGGTGGGGACACTGAAGCTTTCTTT; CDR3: CASSYRGGDTEAFF
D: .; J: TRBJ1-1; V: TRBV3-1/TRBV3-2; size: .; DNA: TGTGCCAGCAGCCAAGACCTCGGGGGGAACACTGAAGCTTTCTTT; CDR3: CASSQDLGGNTEAFF
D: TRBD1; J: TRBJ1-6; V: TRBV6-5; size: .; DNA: TGTGCCGCCGGGACAGGGAACAATTCACCCCTCCACTTT; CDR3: CAAGTGNNSPLHF
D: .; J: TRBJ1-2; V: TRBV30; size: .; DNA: TGTGCCTGGAGGGGGGGAGGCTATGGCTACACCTTC; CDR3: CAWRGGGYGYTF
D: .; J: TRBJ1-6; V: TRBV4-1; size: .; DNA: TGCGCCAGCAGCCAAGGAGGGCGCAATTCACCCCTCCACTTT; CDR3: CASSQGGRNSPLHF
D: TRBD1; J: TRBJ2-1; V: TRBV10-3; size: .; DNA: TGTGCCATCACGAAAAACACGGGACAGGGATTCTATGAGCAGTTCTTC; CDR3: CAITKNTGQGFYEQFF
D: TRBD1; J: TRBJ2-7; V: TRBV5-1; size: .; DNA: TGCGCCAGCAGCCCGGGACAGTCTTCAAGCTCCTACGAGCAGTACTTC; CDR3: CASSPGQSSSSYEQYF
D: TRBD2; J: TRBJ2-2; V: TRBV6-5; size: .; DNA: TGTGCCAGCAGTTACTCGGGGGACTACTACACCGGGGAGCTGTTTTTT; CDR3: CASSYSGDYYTGELFF
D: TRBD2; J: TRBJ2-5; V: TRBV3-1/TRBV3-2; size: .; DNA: TGTGCCAGCAGCCAAGATCTAGCGGGGGGACAAACCCAGTACTTC; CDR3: CASSQDLAGGQTQYF
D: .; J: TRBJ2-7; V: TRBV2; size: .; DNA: TGTGCCAGCAGTACATACGAGCAGTACTTC; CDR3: CASSTYEQYF
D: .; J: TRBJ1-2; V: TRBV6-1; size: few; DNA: TGTGCCAGCAGTCCCGATAACTACTATGGCTACACCTTC; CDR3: CASSPDNYYGYTF
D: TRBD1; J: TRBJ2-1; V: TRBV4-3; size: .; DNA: TGCGCCAGCAGCCAAGCTTATTGGGACAGTTCTAACAATGAGCAGTTCTTC; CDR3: CASSQAYWDSSNNEQFF
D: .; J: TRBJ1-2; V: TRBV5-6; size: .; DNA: TGTGCCAGCAGCTCTCTGGGTGAGCGCGGCTATGGCTACACCTTC; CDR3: CASSSLGERGYGYTF
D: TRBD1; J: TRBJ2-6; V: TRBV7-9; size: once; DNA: TGTGCCAGCAGCTCTCGGACAGGTCTCGGTTCTGGGGCCAACGTCCTGACTTTC; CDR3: CASSSRTGLGSGANVLTF
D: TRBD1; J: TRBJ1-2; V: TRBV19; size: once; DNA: TGTGCCAGTAGAGCGAACAGGGGGCGTGGCTACACCTTC; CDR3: CASRANRGRGYTF
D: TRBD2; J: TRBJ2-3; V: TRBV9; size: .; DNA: TGTGCCAGCAGCGTAGCCACAGGCAGGGCGGGGGGGCAACAAGATACGCAGTATTTT; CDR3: CASSVATGRAGGQQDTQYF
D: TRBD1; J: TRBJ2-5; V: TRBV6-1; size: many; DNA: TGTGCCAGCAGTGACGGGCAGGGGGCCGGGACCCAGTACTTC; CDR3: CASSDGQGAGTQYF